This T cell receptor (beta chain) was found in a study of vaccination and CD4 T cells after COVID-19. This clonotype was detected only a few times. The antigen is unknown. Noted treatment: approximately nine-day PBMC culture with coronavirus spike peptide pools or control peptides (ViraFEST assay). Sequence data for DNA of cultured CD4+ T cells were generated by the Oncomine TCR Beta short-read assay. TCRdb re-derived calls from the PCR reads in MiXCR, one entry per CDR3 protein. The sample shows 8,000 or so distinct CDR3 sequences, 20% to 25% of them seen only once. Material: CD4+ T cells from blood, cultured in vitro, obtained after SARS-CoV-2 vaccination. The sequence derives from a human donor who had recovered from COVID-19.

DNA for the CDR3: TGTGCCAGCAGCACTCGACAGGGGATATCCAATGAGCAGTTCTTC. Its translation: CASSTRQGISNEQFF. The chain has TRBV7-2 and TRBJ2-1, with 8 bases aligning to TRBD1. The CDR3 is made up of 15 amino acids. The trim removed 5 bases at V and 6 bases at J, leaving 9 bases unmatched. CDR1 SGHTA and CDR2 FQGNSA come from the germline V gene.